This T cell receptor beta chain was identified in a study of OX40 agonist ivuxolimab in advanced cancers. Study details: Hepatocellular carcinoma, melanoma, renal cell or head and neck cancer was diagnosed in the dose-escalation patients. Study observations and caveats: There was clonal expansion of CD4+ and CD8+ blood T cells by week 6 at 0.1 to 3.0 mg/kg. Researchers report that CD8+ T cells had, on average, more expanded clones than CD4+.

CDR1 is MDHEN, CDR2 SYDVKM, per germline. The CDR3 length is 14 residues. The ends were cut back, 8 bases at V and 7 bases at J, with 20 bases in the middle. Profiling relied on immunoSEQ multiplex PCR, and the TCRdb table lists in-frame clones only, not all of them. This table holds some 60,000 clones, about 90% found once. A remark on this clone: The antigen is unknown.

Source: CD4+ or CD8+ T cells sorted from blood, taken in a trial of the OX40 agonist ivuxolimab. The receptor was isolated from an adult with an advanced solid tumor such as melanoma, head and neck, liver or kidney cancer. The J gene is TRBJ1-2, the V gene TRBV28, with D unresolved. Here the CDR3 reads CASLRMSDISGYTF. The CDR3 coding sequence is TGTGCCAGCCTGAGGATGTCAGATATAAGTGGCTACACCTTC.